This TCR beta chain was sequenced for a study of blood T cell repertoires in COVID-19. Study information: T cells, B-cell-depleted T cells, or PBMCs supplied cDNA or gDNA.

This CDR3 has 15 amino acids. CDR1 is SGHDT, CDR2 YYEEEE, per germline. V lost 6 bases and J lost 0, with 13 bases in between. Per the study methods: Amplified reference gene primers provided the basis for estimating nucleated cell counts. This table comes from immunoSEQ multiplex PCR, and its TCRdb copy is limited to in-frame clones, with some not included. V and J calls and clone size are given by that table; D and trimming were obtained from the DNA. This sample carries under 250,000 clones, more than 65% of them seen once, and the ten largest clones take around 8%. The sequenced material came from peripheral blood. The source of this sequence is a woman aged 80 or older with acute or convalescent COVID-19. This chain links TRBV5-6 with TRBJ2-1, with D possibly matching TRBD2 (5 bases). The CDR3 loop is CASTPSAGSYNEQFF. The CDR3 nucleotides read TGTGCCAGCACCCCGAGTGCGGGCTCCTACAATGAGCAGTTCTTC.